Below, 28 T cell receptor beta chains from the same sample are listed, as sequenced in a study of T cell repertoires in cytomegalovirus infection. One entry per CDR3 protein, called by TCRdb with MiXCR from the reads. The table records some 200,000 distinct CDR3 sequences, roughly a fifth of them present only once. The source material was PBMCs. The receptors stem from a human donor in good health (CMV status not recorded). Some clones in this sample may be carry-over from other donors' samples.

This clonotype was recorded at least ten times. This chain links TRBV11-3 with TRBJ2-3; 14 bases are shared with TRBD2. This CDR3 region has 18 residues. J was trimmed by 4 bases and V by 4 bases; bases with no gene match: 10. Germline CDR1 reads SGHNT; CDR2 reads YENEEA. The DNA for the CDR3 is TGTGCCAGCAGCTCGGGACTAGCGGGAGTTCAGGGAGCAGATACGCAGTATTTT. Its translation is CASSSGLAGVQGADTQYF.

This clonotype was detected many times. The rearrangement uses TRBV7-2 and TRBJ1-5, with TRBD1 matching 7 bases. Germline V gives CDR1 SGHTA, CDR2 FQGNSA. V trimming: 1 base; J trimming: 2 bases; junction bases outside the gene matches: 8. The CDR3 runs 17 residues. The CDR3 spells CASSLGISGQGNQPQHF. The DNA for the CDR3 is TGTGCCAGCAGCTTAGGTATATCTGGACAGGGCAATCAGCCCCAGCATTTT. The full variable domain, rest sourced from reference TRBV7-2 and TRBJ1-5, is GAGVSQSPSNKVTEKGKDVELRCDPISGHTALYWYRQSLGQGLEFLIYFQGNSAPDKSGLPSDRFSAERTGGSVSTLTIQRTQQEDSAVYLCASSLGISGQGNQPQHFGDGTRLSIL.

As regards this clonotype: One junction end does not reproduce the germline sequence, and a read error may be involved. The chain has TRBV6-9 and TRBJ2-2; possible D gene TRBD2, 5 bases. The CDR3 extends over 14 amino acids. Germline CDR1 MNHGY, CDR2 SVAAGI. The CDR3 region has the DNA TGTGCCAGCAGTTTTTCCTATATCACCGGGGAGCTGTTTTTC. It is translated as CASSFSYITGELFF.

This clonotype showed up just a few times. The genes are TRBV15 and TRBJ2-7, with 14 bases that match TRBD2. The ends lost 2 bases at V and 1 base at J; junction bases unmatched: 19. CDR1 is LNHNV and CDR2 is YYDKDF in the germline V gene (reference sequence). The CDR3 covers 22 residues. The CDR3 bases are TGTGCCACCAGCAGACCCCCAAATAAAGGACTAGCGGGAGGACGTCGGTCCTACGAGCAGTACTTC. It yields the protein CATSRPPNKGLAGGRRSYEQYF.

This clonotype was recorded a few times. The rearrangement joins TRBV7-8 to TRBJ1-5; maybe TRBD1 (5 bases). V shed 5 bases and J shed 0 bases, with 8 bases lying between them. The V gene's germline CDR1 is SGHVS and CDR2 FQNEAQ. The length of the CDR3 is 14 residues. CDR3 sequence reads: CASSRTLSNQPQHF. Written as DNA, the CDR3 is TGTGCCAGCAGCCGGACACTTAGCAATCAGCCCCAGCATTTT. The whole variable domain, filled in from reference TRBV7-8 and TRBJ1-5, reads GAGVSQSPRYKVAKRGQDVALRCDPISGHVSLFWYQQALGQGPEFLTYFQNEAQLDKSGLPSDRFFAERPEGSVSTLKIQRTQQEDSAVYLCASSRTLSNQPQHFGDGTRLSIL.

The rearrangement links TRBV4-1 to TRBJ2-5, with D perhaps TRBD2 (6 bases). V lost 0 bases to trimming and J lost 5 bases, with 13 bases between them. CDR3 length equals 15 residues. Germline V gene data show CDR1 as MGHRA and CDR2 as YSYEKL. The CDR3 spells CASSQEGSSAETQYF. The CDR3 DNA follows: TGCGCCAGCAGCCAAGAAGGGTCTAGCGCGGAGACCCAGTACTTC.

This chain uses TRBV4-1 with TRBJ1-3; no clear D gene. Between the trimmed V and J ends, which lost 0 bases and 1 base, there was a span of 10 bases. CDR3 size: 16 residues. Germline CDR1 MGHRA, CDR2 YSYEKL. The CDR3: CASSQDFGQSGNTIYF. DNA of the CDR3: TGCGCCAGCAGCCAAGATTTCGGGCAGTCTGGAAACACCATATATTTT.

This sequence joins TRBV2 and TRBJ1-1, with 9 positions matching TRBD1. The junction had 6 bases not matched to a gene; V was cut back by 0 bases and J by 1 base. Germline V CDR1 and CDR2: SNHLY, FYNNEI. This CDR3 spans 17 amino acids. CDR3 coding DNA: TGTGCCAGCAGTGAAGCTCTTCCGGGACAGGGGAACACTGAAGCTTTCTTT. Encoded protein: CASSEALPGQGNTEAFF.

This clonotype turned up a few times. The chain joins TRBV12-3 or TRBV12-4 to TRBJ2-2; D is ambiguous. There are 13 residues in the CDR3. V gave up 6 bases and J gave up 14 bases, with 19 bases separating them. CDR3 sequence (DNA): TGTGCCAGCAGCCCCCCCTCTTCATTCCATCTGTTTTTT. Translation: CASSPPSSFHLFF.

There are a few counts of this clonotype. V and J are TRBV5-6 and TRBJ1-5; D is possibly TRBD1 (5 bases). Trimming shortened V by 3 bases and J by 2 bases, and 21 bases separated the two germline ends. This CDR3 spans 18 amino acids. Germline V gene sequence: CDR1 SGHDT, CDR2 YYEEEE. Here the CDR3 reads CASSSRERGRFGNQPQHF. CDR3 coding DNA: TGTGCCAGCAGCTCCAGGGAGAGAGGTCGGTTCGGCAATCAGCCCCAGCATTTT.

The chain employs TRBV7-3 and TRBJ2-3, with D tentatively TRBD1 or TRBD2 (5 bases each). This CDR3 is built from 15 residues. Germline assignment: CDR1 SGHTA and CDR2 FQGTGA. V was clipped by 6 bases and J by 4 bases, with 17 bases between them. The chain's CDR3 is CASSLSLGDADTQYF. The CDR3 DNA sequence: TGTGCCAGCAGTTTGTCCCTAGGGGACGCAGATACGCAGTATTTT.

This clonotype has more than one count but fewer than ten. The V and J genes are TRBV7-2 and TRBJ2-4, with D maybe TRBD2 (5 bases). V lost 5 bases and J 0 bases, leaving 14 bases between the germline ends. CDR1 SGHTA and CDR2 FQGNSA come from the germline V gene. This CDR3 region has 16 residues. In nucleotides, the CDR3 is TGTGCCAGCAGCCAGTCGGGATCCCTAGCCAAAAACATTCAGTACTTC. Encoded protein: CASSQSGSLAKNIQYF.

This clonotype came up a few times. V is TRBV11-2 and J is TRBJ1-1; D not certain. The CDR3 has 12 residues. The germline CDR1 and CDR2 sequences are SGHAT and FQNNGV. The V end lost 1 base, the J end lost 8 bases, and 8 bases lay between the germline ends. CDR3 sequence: CASSLVGREAFF. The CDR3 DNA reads TGTGCCAGCAGCTTAGTCGGGAGGGAAGCTTTCTTT.

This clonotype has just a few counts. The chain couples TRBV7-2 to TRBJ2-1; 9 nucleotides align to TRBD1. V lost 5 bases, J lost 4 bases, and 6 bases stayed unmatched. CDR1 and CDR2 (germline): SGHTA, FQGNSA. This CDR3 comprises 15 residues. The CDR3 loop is CASSPDRGEYNEQFF. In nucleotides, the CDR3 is TGTGCCAGCAGCCCCGACAGGGGGGAATACAATGAGCAGTTCTTC.

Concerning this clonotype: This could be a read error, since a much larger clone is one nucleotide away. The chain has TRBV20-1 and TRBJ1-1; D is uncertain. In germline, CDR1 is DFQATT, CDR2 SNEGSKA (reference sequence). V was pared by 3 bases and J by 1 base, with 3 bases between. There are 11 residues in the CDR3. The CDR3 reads CSARWNTEAFF. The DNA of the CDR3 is TGCAGTGCTAGGTGGAACACTGAAGCTTTCTTT.

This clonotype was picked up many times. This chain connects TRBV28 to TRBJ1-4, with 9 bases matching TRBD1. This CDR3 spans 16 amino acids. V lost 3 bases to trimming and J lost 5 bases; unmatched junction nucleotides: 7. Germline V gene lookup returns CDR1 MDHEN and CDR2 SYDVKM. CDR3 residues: CASSFSVTGGNEKLFF. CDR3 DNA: TGTGCCAGCAGTTTCTCTGTGACAGGGGGGAATGAAAAACTGTTTTTT.

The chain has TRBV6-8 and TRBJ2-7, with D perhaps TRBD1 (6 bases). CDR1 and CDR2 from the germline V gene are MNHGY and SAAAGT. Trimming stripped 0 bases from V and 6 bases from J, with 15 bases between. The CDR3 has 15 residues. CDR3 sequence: CASSYSGHRFTEQYF. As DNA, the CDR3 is TGTGCCAGCAGTTACTCGGGACACCGATTCACCGAGCAGTACTTC.

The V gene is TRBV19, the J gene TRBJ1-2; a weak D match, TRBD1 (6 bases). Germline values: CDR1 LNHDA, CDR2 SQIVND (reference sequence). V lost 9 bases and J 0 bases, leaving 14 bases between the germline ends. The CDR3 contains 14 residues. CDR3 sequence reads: CASHRQVPNYGYTF. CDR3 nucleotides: TGTGCCAGCCATCGACAGGTGCCTAACTATGGCTACACCTTC.

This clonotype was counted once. The CDR3 DNA is TGCAGTGCTACTCGGGGGCTAGCGAAGGAGACCCAGTACTTC. Its protein product is CSATRGLAKETQYF. The chain uses TRBV20-1 and TRBJ2-5; the D call may be TRBD1 or TRBD2 (6 bases each). Deletions cut 4 bases from V and 5 bases from J, with 17 bases between. CDR1 DFQATT and CDR2 SNEGSKA come from the germline V gene (reference sequence). The CDR3 has 14 amino acids.

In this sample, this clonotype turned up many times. This chain's CDR3 is CASSEFEQFF. The CDR3, as DNA: TGTGCCAGCAGTGAATTTGAGCAGTTCTTC. V gene TRBV6-1 combines with J gene TRBJ2-1; D call uncertain. CDR1 and CDR2 from the germline V gene are MNHNS and SASEGT. CDR3 length: 10 amino acids. V lost 2 bases to trimming and J lost 9 bases, with 2 bases between them.

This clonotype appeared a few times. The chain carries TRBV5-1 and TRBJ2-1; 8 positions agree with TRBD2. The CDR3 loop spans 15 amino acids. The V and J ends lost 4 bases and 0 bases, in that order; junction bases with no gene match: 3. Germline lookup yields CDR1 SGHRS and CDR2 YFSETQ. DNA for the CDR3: TGCGCCAGCAGCATAACTAGCGGCTCCTACAATGAGCAGTTCTTC. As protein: CASSITSGSYNEQFF.

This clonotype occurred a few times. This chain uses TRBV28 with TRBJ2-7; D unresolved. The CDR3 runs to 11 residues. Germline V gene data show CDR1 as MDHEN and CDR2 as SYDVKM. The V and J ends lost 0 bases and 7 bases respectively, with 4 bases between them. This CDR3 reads CASSLWGEQYF. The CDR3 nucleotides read TGTGCCAGCAGTTTATGGGGAGAGCAGTACTTC. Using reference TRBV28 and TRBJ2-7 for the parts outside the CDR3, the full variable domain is DVKVTQSSRYLVKRTGEKVFLECVQDMDHENMFWYRQDPGLGLRLIYFSYDVKMKEKGDIPEGYSVSREKKERFSLILESASTNQTSMYLCASSLWGEQYFGPGTRLTVT.

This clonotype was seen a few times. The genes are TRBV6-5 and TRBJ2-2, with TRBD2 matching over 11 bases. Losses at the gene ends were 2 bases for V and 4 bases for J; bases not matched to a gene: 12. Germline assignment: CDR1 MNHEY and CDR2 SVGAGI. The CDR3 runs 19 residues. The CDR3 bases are TGTGCCAGCAGTTACCCGCTAGCGGGGGGACCCCGTGGCACCGGGGAGCTGTTTTTT. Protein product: CASSYPLAGGPRGTGELFF.

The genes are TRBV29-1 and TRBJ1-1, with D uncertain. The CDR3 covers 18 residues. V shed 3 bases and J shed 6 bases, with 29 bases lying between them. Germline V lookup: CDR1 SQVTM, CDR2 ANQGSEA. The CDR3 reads CSVDPSALKGSLGAEAFF. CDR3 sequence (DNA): TGCAGCGTTGATCCGTCAGCGCTAAAAGGGTCGCTTGGGGCTGAAGCTTTCTTT.

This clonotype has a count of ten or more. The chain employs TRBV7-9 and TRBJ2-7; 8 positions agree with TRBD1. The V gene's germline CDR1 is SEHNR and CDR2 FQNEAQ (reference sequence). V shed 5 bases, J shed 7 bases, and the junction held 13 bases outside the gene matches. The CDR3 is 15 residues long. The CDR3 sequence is CASSPGDRFTGEQYF. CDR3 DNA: TGTGCCAGCAGCCCCGGGGACAGGTTCACGGGGGAGCAGTACTTC.

The CDR3 reads CASSKNNEQFF. The CDR3 region has the DNA TGTGCCAGCAGTAAGAACAATGAGCAGTTCTTC. The chain couples TRBV6-2 or TRBV6-3 to TRBJ2-1; no definite D call. The germline CDR1 and CDR2 sequences are MNHEY and SVGEGT. The CDR3 length is 11 residues. Trimming pared 5 bases from V and 5 bases from J, leaving 4 bases between.

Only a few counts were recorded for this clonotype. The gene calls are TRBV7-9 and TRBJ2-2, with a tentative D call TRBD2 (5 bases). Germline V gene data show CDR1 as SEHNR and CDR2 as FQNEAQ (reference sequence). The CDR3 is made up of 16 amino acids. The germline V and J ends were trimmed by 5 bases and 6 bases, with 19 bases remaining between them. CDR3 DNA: TGTGCCAGCAGCCCAGTGCTGGGAGAAGGCGCCGGGGAGCTGTTTTTT. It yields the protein CASSPVLGEGAGELFF.

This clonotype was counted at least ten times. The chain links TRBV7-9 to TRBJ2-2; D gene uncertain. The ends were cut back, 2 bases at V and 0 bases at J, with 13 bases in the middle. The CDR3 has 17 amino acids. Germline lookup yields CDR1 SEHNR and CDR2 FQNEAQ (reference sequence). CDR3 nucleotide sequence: TGTGCCAGCAGCTTACTCCCCCTTGAAACGAACACCGGGGAGCTGTTTTTT. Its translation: CASSLLPLETNTGELFF. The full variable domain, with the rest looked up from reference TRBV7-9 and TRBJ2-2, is DTGVSQNPRHKITKRGQNVTFRCDPISEHNRLYWYRQTLGQGPEFLTYFQNEAQLEKSRLLSDRFSAERPKGSFSTLEIQRTEQGDSAMYLCASSLLPLETNTGELFFGEGSRLTVL.